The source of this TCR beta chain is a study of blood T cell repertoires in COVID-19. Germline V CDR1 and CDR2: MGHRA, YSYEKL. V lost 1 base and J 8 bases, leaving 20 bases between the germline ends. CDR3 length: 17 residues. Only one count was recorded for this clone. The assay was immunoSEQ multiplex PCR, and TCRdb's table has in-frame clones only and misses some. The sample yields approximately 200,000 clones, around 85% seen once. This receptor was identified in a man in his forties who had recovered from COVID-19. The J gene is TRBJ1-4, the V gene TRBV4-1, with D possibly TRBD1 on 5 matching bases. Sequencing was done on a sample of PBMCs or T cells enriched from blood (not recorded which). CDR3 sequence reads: CASSQVLRRRADEKLFF. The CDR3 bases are TGCGCCAGCAGCCAAGTTTTACGACGCAGGGCCGACGAAAAACTGTTTTTT.